This TCR beta chain was captured in a study of identical twins (dated by TCRdb to 2016 to 2017). About the study as a whole: TCR alpha and beta repertoires from monozygotic twins, unrelated adults of various ages and cord blood were deep-sequenced to test whether fetal clonotypes persist. Replicate twin experiments were performed at different times using different library preparation protocols to rule out contamination.

Library preparation used 5' RACE. Sequencing was carried out with an Illumina HiSeq 2000. A universal primer binding site was added through template switching, and the final cDNA carried a unique molecular identifier so that TCR cDNA molecules could be counted accurately. First-strand cDNA for TCR alpha and beta chains was synthesized from specific primers in the conserved constant-segment region. To control for contamination, every cDNA library carried two barcodes: a SMART-Mk sample barcode plus Illumina barcodes. TruSeq adapter sequences along with Illumina sample barcodes were introduced in two successive PCR steps. The Illumina HiSeq platform was used with custom primers to sequence TCR alpha and beta cDNA libraries. In the original analysis: MiGEC processed the raw reads to extract unique molecular identifiers, while MiXCR was used to determine the CDR3 positions. Recombination models were inferred per individual with the repgenHMM and IGoR tools using an EM algorithm. Shared clonotypes were analyzed with the tcR package in R, and sharing was normalized by the product of cloneset sizes. To study raw recombination free of thymic and clonal selection effects, out-of-frame nonproductive sequences were analyzed. TCRdb itself trimmed the public reads at Q25 with fastp, ran MiXCR and retained productive beta chains. Records with the same CDR3 protein are collapsed into one entry carrying the most frequent genes and DNA. TCRdb's processing, not the authors', yielded these V and J calls. For this sample there are 550,000 to 700,000 distinct CDR3 sequences; 21% appear just once. The biggest ten clones account for approximately 4.3% of the sample.

This clonotype turned up a few times. Which antigen it targets is not known. It has no much larger one-base neighbor in the sample; base qualities were not kept. Study-wide conclusions, independent of this receptor: Out-of-frame TCR alpha sequences shared between twins showed an excess of low generation-probability sequences compared with coincidental sharing between unrelated individuals. In monozygotic twins, out-of-frame TCR alpha sharing was systematically underestimated by recombination models, although the models agreed with sharing between unrelated individuals. Excess twin sharing in beta out-of-frame sequences was weaker because fewer shared sequences lowered the signal-to-noise ratio. Invariant T cells such as MAIT and iNKT could partly confound zero-insertion analyses, though diverse VJ usage argued against this for most clonotypes. Because the same donors could not be followed over many years, conclusions were based on cross-sectional statistical analysis. Fewer insertions were carried by abundant cord blood beta clonotypes, a similar but weaker trend appeared in young adult naive repertoires, and no such trend appeared in memory repertoires.

The junction carries 12 bases between V and J, which are trimmed by 1 base and 8 bases respectively. CDR1 and CDR2 were assigned from the germline V gene as SGHTA and FQGNSA. The CDR3 runs 14 residues from the cysteine to the phenylalanine. The retained sequence is limited to the CDR3, 42 bases, with the frame set at the first base. Only healthy Caucasian donors were included. Three pairs of female monozygotic twins, all aged 18 to 29 years, were included in the twin cohort. The RNA used for TCR libraries was isolated from peripheral blood mononuclear cells. The same specimen was also included in a second study, on T cells expressing NK-cell markers. According to the second study: Fewer than ten donors provided sorted CD3+CD56+NKG2C+, CD3+CD56+NKG2C- and CD3+CD56-NKG2C+ T-cell subsets, whose TCR beta-chain repertoires were profiled. Seven of the eight sequenced donors were HCMV-seropositive and one was HCMV-seronegative. In several experiments an anti-gammadeltaTCR antibody was added to restrict sorting to alphabetaTCR-expressing T cells. In six donors, the dominant CD3+CD56+NKG2C+ clonotypes ranked among the top 10 CD8+ clonotypes, making up about 1.0-7.5% of CD8+ T cells. Those dominant clonotypes were again the most abundant among CD3+CD56-NKG2C+ cells in a few donors, at roughly 25-60.1%. Whether the expanded NKG2C-expressing T cell clones were specific for HCMV antigens remained unclear. The study sequenced eight donors, all healthy volunteers chosen at random: three men and five women. To determine HCMV serostatus, a commercial ELISA kit was used to detect HCMV-specific IgG in serum. For 5 or 6 donors, unsorted PBMC were also used to sequence bulk peripheral blood T-cell repertoires. MIGEC was used to demultiplex reads and group the reads by UMI, and MiTCR was used to assemble and quantify clonotypes. Only TCR cDNA sequences supported by at least two reads were kept to exclude erroneous sequences. The tcR package was used for downstream repertoire analysis, with clonotypes matched between fractions based on CDR3 nucleotide sequence plus V segment. VDJmatch was used to annotate antigen specificity against VDJdb, with one amino acid substitution allowed in CDR3.

Material for sequencing was PBMCs. The chain couples TRBV7-2 to TRBJ2-1; there is no confident call for the D gene. The TCR was taken from a woman aged 18-29 years in good health. The bases read TGTGCCAGCAGCTTAGAGGTCCGGATCGATGAGCAGTTCTTC. This is translated as CASSLEVRIDEQFF.